This TCR beta chain was captured by sequencing in a study of regulatory T cells in long-lasting Graves disease. There are a few counts of this clonotype. As for time point: newly diagnosed GD, antithyroid drugs for less than 3 months. The TCR library was made from RNA that had been extracted from PBMCs in TRIzol. Germline values: CDR1 MNHEY, CDR2 SVGEGT. The CDR3 spans 17 residues. J was trimmed by 0 bases and V by 7 bases; bases with no gene match: 12. CDR3-region Arm-PCR and iRepertoire HTBI primers produced the TCR beta libraries. TCRdb redid the calling of the multiplex PCR reads with MiXCR, one entry per CDR3 protein. The table includes 500,000 or so distinct CDR3 sequences, 15% to 20% detected once. These data were also filed under a second study, of T cells in Graves' hyperthyroidism and ophthalmopathy.

Sequencing used peripheral blood mononuclear cells (PBMCs), obtained at new diagnosis, from a patient treated with antithyroid drugs. This TCR derives from a middle-aged woman with Graves disease. The chain uses TRBV6-2 or TRBV6-3 and TRBJ1-3; 7 nucleotides align to TRBD1. The CDR3 loop is CASKPPGTAFSGNTIYF. In DNA form, the CDR3 reads TGTGCCAGCAAGCCCCCCGGGACAGCTTTCTCTGGAAACACCATATATTTT.